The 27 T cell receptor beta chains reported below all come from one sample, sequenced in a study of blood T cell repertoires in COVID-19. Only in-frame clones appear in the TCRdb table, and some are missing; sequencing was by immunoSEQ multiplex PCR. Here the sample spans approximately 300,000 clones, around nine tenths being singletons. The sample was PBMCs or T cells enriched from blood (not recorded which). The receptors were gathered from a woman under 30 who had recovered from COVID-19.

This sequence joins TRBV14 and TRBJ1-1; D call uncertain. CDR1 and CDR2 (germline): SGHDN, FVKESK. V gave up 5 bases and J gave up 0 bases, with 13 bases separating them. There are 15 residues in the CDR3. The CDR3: CASSANVLLNTEAFF. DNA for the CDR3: TGTGCCAGCAGCGCTAATGTTCTCTTGAACACTGAAGCTTTCTTT.

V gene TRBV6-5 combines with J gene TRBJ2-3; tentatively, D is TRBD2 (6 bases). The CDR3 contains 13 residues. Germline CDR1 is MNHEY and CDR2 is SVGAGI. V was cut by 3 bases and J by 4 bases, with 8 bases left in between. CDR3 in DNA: TGTGCCAGCAGTTATGGGGACTCAGATACGCAGTATTTT. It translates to CASSYGDSDTQYF.

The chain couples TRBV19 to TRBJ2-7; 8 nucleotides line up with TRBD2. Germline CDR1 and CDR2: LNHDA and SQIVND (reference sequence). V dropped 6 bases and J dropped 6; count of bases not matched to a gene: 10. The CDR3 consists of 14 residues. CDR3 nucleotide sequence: TGTGCCAGTAGCTGGCCGGGACTAGATGGCGAGCAGTACTTC. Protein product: CASSWPGLDGEQYF.

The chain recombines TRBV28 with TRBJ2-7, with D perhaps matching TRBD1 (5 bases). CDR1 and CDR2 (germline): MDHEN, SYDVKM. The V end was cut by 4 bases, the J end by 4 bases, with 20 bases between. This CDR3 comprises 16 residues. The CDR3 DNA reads TGTGCCAGCAGTTACACAGTCAGGGTTCGTCGTTACGAGCAGTACTTC. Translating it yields CASSYTVRVRRYEQYF.

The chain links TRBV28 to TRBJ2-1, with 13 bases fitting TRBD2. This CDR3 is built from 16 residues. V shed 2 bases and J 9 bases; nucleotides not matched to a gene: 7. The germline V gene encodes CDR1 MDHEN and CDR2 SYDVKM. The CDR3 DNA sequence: TGTGCCAGCAGTTTACCGGGACTAGCGGGAATAGTTGAGCAGTTCTTC. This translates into CASSLPGLAGIVEQFF.

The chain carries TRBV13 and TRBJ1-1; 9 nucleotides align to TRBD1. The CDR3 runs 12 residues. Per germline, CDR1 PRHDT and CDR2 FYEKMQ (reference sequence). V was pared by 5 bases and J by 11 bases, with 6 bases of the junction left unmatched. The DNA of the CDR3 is TGTGCCAGCAGCGCAATCGACAGGGGGGCTTTCTTT. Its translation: CASSAIDRGAFF.

CDR3 sequence: CASSGTGWDGELFF. CDR3 coding DNA: TGTGCCAGCAGCGGGACAGGGTGGGACGGGGAGCTGTTTTTT. The chain links TRBV7-3 to TRBJ2-2, with 9 bases fitting TRBD1. From germline, CDR1 is SGHTA and CDR2 FQGTGA. V lost 5 bases to trimming and J lost 7 bases; unmatched junction nucleotides: 5. The CDR3 covers 14 residues.

The CDR3 nucleotides read TGCGCCAGCAGCTTAACAGGGGGCGCGCGGAACACTGAAGCTTTCTTT. Its translation: CASSLTGGARNTEAFF. This chain connects TRBV5-1 to TRBJ1-1; 9 bases map to TRBD1. After removal of 2 bases from V and 1 base from J, the junction contained 6 bases not matched to a gene. The CDR3 consists of 16 residues. Germline CDR1 SGHRS, CDR2 YFSETQ.

This CDR3 reads CASSGAGETMNTEAFF. CDR3 sequence (DNA): TGTGCCAGTAGTGGGGCAGGGGAAACCATGAACACTGAAGCTTTCTTT. The chain joins TRBV19 to TRBJ1-1, with a possible D match to TRBD1 (6 bases). This CDR3 spans 16 amino acids. Per germline, CDR1 LNHDA and CDR2 SQIVND (reference sequence). Trimming took 5 bases from V and 0 from J, leaving 16 bases between them. The full variable domain, its missing parts supplied by reference TRBV19 and TRBJ1-1, is DGGITQSPKYLFRKEGQNVTLSCEQNLNHDAMYWYRQDPGQGLRLIYYSQIVNDFQKGDIAEGYSVSREKKESFPLTVTSAQKNPTAFYLCASSGAGETMNTEAFFGQGTRLTVV.

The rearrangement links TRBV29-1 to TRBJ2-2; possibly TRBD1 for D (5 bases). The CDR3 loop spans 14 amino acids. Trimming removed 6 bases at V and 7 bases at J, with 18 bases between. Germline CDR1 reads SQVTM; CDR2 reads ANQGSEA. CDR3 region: CSVKGQGLGGELFF. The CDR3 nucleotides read TGCAGCGTAAAAGGCCAGGGTTTAGGCGGGGAGCTGTTTTTT.

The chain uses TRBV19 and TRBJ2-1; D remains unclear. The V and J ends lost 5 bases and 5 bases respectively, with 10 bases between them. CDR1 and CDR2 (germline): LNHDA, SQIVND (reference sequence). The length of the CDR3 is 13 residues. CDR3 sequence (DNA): TGTGCCAGTAGTCTGGATCGGGACAATGAGCAGTTCTTC. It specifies CASSLDRDNEQFF. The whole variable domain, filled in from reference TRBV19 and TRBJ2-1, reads DGGITQSPKYLFRKEGQNVTLSCEQNLNHDAMYWYRQDPGQGLRLIYYSQIVNDFQKGDIAEGYSVSREKKESFPLTVTSAQKNPTAFYLCASSLDRDNEQFFGPGTRLTVL.

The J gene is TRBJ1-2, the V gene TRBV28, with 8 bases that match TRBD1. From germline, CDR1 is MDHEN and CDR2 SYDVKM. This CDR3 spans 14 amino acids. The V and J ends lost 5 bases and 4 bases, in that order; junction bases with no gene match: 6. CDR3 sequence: CASSHQGATYGYTF. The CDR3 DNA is TGTGCCAGCAGTCACCAGGGGGCTACCTATGGCTACACCTTC.

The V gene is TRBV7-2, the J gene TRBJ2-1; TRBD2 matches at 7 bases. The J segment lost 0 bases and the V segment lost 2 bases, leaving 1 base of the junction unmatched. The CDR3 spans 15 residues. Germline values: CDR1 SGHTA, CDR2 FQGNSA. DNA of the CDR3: TGTGCCAGCAGCTTACGCGGGAGCTCCTACAATGAGCAGTTCTTC. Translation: CASSLRGSSYNEQFF.

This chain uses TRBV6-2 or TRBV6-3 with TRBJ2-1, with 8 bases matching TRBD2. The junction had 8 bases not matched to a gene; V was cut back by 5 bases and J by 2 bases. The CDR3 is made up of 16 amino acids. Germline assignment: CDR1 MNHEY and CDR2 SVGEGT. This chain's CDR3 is CASSTLAGKTYNEQFF. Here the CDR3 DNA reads TGTGCCAGCAGTACCTTAGCGGGAAAAACCTACAATGAGCAGTTCTTC.

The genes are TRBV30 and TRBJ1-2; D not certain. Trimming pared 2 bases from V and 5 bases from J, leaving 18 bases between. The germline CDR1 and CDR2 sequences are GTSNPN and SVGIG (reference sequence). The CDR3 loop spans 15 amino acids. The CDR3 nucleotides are TGTGCCTGGAGTACCCACCTGCGGGTGGAGTATGGCTACACCTTC. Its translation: CAWSTHLRVEYGYTF.

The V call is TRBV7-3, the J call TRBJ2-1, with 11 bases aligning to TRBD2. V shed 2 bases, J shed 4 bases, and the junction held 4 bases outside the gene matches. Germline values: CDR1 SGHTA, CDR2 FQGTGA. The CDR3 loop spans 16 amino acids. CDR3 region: CASSLLSSGGYNEQFF. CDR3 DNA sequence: TGTGCCAGCAGCTTATTGTCTAGCGGGGGGTACAATGAGCAGTTCTTC.

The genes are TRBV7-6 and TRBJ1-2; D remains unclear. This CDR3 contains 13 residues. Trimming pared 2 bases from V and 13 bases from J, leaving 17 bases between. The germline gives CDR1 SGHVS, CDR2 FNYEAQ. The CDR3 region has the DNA TGTGCCAGCAGCTTACAAGGAGAGGTGGCGACCACCTTC. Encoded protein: CASSLQGEVATTF.

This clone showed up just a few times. The chain's CDR3 is CASGTGGNTDTQYF. In nucleotides, the CDR3 is TGTGCCAGTGGGACAGGGGGCAACACAGATACGCAGTATTTT. V is TRBV6-1 and J is TRBJ2-3; 12 nucleotides match TRBD1. The CDR3 sequence is 14 residues long. Unmatched junction bases numbered 3, after V lost 9 bases and J lost 2 bases. Germline values: CDR1 MNHNS, CDR2 SASEGT.

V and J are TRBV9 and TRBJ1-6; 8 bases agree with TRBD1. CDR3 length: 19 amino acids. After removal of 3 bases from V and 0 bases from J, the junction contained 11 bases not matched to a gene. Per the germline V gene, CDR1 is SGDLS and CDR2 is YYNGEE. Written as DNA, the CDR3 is TGTGCCAGCAGCGCGGGACAGGACGACCCGAGCTCCTATAATTCACCCCTCCACTTT. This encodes CASSAGQDDPSSYNSPLHF.

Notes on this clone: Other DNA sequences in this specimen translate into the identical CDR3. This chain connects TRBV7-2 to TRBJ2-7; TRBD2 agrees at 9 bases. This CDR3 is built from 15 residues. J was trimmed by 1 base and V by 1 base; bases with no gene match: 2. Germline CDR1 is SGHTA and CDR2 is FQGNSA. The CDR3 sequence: CASSLEGLASYEQYF. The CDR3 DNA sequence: TGTGCCAGCAGCTTAGAGGGACTAGCTTCCTACGAGCAGTACTTC. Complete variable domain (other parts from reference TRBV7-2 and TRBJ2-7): GAGVSQSPSNKVTEKGKDVELRCDPISGHTALYWYRQSLGQGLEFLIYFQGNSAPDKSGLPSDRFSAERTGGSVSTLTIQRTQQEDSAVYLCASSLEGLASYEQYFGPGTRLTVT.

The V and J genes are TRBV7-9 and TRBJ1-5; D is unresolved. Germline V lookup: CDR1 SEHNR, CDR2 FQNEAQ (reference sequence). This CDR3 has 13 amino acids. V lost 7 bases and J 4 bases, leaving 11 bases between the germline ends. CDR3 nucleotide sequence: TGTGCCAGCACCCGCGGCGGGAATCAGCCCCAGCATTTT. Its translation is CASTRGGNQPQHF. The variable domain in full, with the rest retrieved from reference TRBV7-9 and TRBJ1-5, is DTGVSQNPRHKITKRGQNVTFRCDPISEHNRLYWYRQTLGQGPEFLTYFQNEAQLEKSRLLSDRFSAERPKGSFSTLEIQRTEQGDSAMYLCASTRGGNQPQHFGDGTRLSIL.

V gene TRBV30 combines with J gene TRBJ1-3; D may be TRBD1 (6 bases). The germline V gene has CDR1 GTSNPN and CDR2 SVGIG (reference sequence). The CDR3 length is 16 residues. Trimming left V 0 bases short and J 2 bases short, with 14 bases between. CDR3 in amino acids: CAWSVRGGLAGNTIYF. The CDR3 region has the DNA TGTGCCTGGAGTGTACGCGGGGGGCTGGCTGGAAACACCATATATTTT.

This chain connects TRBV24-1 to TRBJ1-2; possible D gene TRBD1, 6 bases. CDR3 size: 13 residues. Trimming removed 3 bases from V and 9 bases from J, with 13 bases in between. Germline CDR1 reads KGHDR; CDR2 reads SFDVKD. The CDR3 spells CATSDPWTVSYTF. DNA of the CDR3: TGTGCCACCAGTGATCCATGGACAGTTAGCTACACCTTC.

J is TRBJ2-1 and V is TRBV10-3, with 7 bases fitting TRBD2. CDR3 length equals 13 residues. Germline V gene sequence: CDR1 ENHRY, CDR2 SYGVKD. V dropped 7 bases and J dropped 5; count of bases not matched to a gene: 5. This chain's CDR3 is CAITAGDNNEQFF. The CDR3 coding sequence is TGTGCCATCACGGCGGGGGATAACAATGAGCAGTTCTTC.

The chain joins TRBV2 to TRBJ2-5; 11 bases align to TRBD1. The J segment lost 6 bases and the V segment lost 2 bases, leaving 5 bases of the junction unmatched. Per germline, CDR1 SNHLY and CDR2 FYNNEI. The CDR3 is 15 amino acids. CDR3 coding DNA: TGTGCCAGCAGTGAACGGGGACAGGGGGAACAGACCCAGTACTTC. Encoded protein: CASSERGQGEQTQYF.

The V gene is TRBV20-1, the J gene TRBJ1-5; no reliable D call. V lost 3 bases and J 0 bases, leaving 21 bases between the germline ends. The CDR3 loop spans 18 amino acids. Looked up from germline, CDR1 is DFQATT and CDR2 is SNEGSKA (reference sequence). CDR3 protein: CSASRFNSFTYSNQPQHF. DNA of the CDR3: TGCAGTGCTAGTAGATTCAACTCTTTTACCTATAGCAATCAGCCCCAGCATTTT.

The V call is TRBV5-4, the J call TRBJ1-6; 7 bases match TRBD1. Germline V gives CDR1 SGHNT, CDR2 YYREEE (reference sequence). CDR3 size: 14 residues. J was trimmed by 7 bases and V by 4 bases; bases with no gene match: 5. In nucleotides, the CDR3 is TGTGCCAGCAGCCTTGGGACAGCAAATTCACCCCTCCACTTT. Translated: CASSLGTANSPLHF. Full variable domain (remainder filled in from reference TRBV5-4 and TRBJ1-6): ETGVTQSPTHLIKTRGQQVTLRCSSQSGHNTVSWYQQALGQGPQFIFQYYREEENGRGNFPPRFSGLQFPNYSSELNVNALELDDSALYLCASSLGTANSPLHFGNGTRLTVT.